The 23 T cell receptor beta chains given below trace back to one sample, sequenced in a study of beta chain features in type 1 diabetes. Isolated RNA was reverse transcribed in full, so expressed TCRB transcripts were sequenced. The assay was immunoSEQ multiplex PCR, and TCRdb's table has in-frame clones only and misses some. The data contain around 140,000 clones, more than 9% of them singletons. Sequencing was carried out using naive CD4+ T cells from blood. Receptors originate from a man between 18 and 29 years old in good health.

This chain joins TRBV7-2 and TRBJ2-5; D is unresolved. V was shortened by 7 bases and J by 2 bases, with 5 bases between the two germline ends. Germline loops: CDR1 SGHTA, CDR2 FQGNSA. The CDR3 length is 11 residues. The CDR3 spells CASMRQETQYF. The CDR3 DNA sequence: TGTGCCAGCATGAGACAAGAGACCCAGTACTTC.

This clone occurred a few times. The chain has TRBV28 and TRBJ2-7; D possibly corresponds to TRBD1 (6 bases). V lost 4 bases, J lost 3 bases, and 13 bases lay in between. The CDR3 extends over 14 amino acids. Per the germline V gene, CDR1 is MDHEN and CDR2 is SYDVKM. The CDR3: CASSWAGAFYEQYF. Written as DNA, the CDR3 is TGTGCCAGCAGTTGGGCAGGGGCCTTCTACGAGCAGTACTTC. Together with reference TRBV28 and TRBJ2-7, the CDR3 gives the full variable domain: DVKVTQSSRYLVKRTGEKVFLECVQDMDHENMFWYRQDPGLGLRLIYFSYDVKMKEKGDIPEGYSVSREKKERFSLILESASTNQTSMYLCASSWAGAFYEQYFGPGTRLTVT.

This clone was recorded a few times. The chain uses TRBV5-4 and TRBJ2-7, with 7 bases identical to TRBD1. Germline V lookup: CDR1 SGHNT, CDR2 YYREEE (reference sequence). J gave up 4 bases and V 2 bases, and 9 bases lay outside the gene matches. This CDR3 region has 15 residues. The CDR3, as DNA: TGTGCCAGCAGCTTACCCCGGACAGGCCCTTACGAGCAGTACTTC. It yields the protein CASSLPRTGPYEQYF.

This clone was seen only a few times. The chain links TRBV7-9 to TRBJ1-5; 8 bases align to TRBD1. CDR1 and CDR2 from the germline V gene are SEHNR and FQNEAQ (reference sequence). The V gene end was trimmed by 4 bases and the J gene end by 4 bases; junction bases not matched to a gene: 6. The CDR3 loop spans 15 amino acids. The CDR3 loop reads CASSSGQVINQPQHF. DNA for the CDR3: TGTGCCAGCAGCTCGGGACAGGTCATAAATCAGCCCCAGCATTTT.

This clone was observed a handful of times. At one end, the junction sequence differs from germline, possibly due to a read error. J is TRBJ2-7 and V is TRBV7-9; 9 bases are shared with TRBD1. This CDR3 spans 11 amino acids. The V gene's germline CDR1 is SEHNR and CDR2 FQNEAQ (reference sequence). The CDR3 here is CASSLKGDRVF. The CDR3 DNA reads TGTGCCAGCAGCTTAAAAGGGGACAGGGTTTTC.

V and J are TRBV15 and TRBJ1-1, with no clear D. Trimming left V 5 bases short and J 0 bases short, with 7 bases between. CDR1 LNHNV and CDR2 YYDKDF come from the germline V gene (reference sequence). The CDR3 has 13 residues. The CDR3 is CATSAGLNTEAFF. CDR3 DNA sequence: TGTGCCACCAGCGCAGGATTGAACACTGAAGCTTTCTTT.

This clone was counted many times. The chain employs TRBV29-1 and TRBJ2-7; D is perhaps TRBD1 (5 bases). The CDR3 runs 11 residues. Trimming left V 5 bases short and J 5 bases short, with 10 bases between. CDR1 SQVTM and CDR2 ANQGSEA come from the germline V gene. The DNA of the CDR3 is TGCAGCGTTCCAAAGGGGAACGAGCAGTACTTC. It codes for CSVPKGNEQYF.

This rearrangement joins TRBV7-3 to TRBJ2-5; 8 bases fit TRBD2. CDR1 and CDR2 from the germline V gene are SGHTA and FQGTGA. This CDR3 is 13 amino acids long. V shed 5 bases and J 4 bases; nucleotides not matched to a gene: 3. In DNA form, the CDR3 reads TGTGCCAGCAGCCGGGGGGGTTCAGAGACCCAGTACTTC. Protein product: CASSRGGSETQYF.

In its sample, this clone was seen once. V is TRBV7-6 and J is TRBJ2-2; D is undetermined. The CDR3 is 13 amino acids. Germline loops: CDR1 SGHVS, CDR2 FNYEAQ. Trimming shortened V by 4 bases and J by 0 bases, and 3 bases separated the two germline ends. The CDR3 is CASSSTNTGELFF. The DNA of the CDR3 is TGTGCCAGCAGCTCCACGAACACCGGGGAGCTGTTTTTT.

There are a few counts of this clone. J is TRBJ2-3 and V is TRBV6-5, with D tentatively TRBD1 (5 bases). The CDR3 covers 11 residues. V was shortened by 5 bases and J by 5 bases, with 5 bases between the two germline ends. CDR1 is MNHEY, CDR2 SVGAGI, per germline. The CDR3 region is CASSQGDTQYF. For the CDR3, the DNA is TGTGCCAGCAGTCAGGGAGATACGCAGTATTTT.

This clone was observed a few times. The chain is built from TRBV4-3 and TRBJ2-1; 13 bases line up with TRBD2. The length of the CDR3 is 17 residues. Germline values: CDR1 LGHNA, CDR2 YSLEER. The V and J ends lost 4 bases and 4 bases, in that order; junction bases with no gene match: 7. Here the CDR3 reads CASSPGLAGEIYNEQFF. The DNA of the CDR3 is TGCGCCAGCAGCCCCGGACTAGCGGGGGAGATTTACAATGAGCAGTTCTTC.

The chain employs TRBV6-6 and TRBJ1-1; 8 bases match TRBD1. Germline CDR1 MNHNY, CDR2 SVGAGI (reference sequence). Unmatched junction bases numbered 3, after V lost 6 bases and J lost 0 bases. The CDR3 extends over 14 amino acids. CDR3 sequence reads: CASRDRAMNTEAFF. CDR3 DNA: TGTGCCAGCAGGGACAGGGCCATGAACACTGAAGCTTTCTTT.

The J gene is TRBJ2-5, the V gene TRBV7-2; 8 bases line up with TRBD2. CDR1 is SGHTA, CDR2 FQGNSA, per germline. J lost 4 bases, V lost 5 bases, and 9 bases had no gene match. This CDR3 region has 15 residues. The chain's CDR3 is CASSKGLAGGETQYF. The CDR3 bases are TGTGCCAGCAGCAAGGGACTCGCGGGGGGAGAGACCCAGTACTTC.

This clone was observed at least ten times. The chain employs TRBV5-4 and TRBJ2-1, with D hard to call. CDR3 size: 14 residues. V was clipped by 0 bases and J by 2 bases, with 6 bases between them. Per germline, CDR1 SGHNT and CDR2 YYREEE (reference sequence). CDR3 amino acids: CASSLDTAYNEQFF. As DNA, the CDR3 is TGTGCCAGCAGCTTGGACACAGCCTACAATGAGCAGTTCTTC. Full variable domain (missing parts from reference TRBV5-4 and TRBJ2-1): ETGVTQSPTHLIKTRGQQVTLRCSSQSGHNTVSWYQQALGQGPQFIFQYYREEENGRGNFPPRFSGLQFPNYSSELNVNALELDDSALYLCASSLDTAYNEQFFGPGTRLTVL.

In this sample, this clone turned up a few times. V usage is TRBV6-5 and J usage is TRBJ1-2; D unresolved. CDR3 length: 13 residues. V lost 6 bases, J lost 5 bases, and 13 bases lay in between. CDR1 is MNHEY, CDR2 SVGAGI, per germline. The DNA for the CDR3 is TGTGCCAGCAGAGCGGTAAACACGTATGGCTACACCTTC. It is translated as CASRAVNTYGYTF.

This chain links TRBV15 with TRBJ1-2; D remains ambiguous. The CDR3 length is 15 residues. Trimming cost V 3 bases and J 0 bases, with 11 bases left between them. Germline CDR1 reads LNHNV; CDR2 reads YYDKDF (reference sequence). The CDR3 protein is CATSSRSEANYGYTF. The CDR3, as DNA: TGTGCCACCAGCAGTCGGAGTGAAGCTAACTATGGCTACACCTTC.

This clone was counted a few times. The V call is TRBV19, the J call TRBJ1-6; 9 positions match TRBD1. The CDR3 is made up of 15 amino acids. Germline CDR1 LNHDA, CDR2 SQIVND (reference sequence). Trimming cost V 7 bases and J 10 bases; bases outside gene matches: 11. CDR3 amino acids: CASNLGGQGRSPLHF. The CDR3 nucleotides are TGTGCCAGTAATCTGGGGGGACAGGGACGCTCACCCCTCCACTTT.

This clone appeared a few times. The rearrangement links TRBV7-2 to TRBJ2-3, with D tentatively TRBD2 (7 bases). V lost 1 base and J 1 base, leaving 9 bases between the germline ends. CDR3 length: 15 amino acids. Per the germline V gene, CDR1 is SGHTA and CDR2 is FQGNSA. The CDR3 is CASSLGGGRTDTQYF. The CDR3 DNA reads as TGTGCCAGCAGCTTAGGGGGGGGGCGCACAGATACGCAGTATTTT.

The chain carries TRBV6-1 and TRBJ1-5; D is possibly TRBD1 (5 bases). This CDR3 comprises 14 residues. CDR1 is MNHNS, CDR2 SASEGT, per germline. V was cut by 7 bases and J by 0 bases, with 10 bases left in between. Here the CDR3 DNA reads TGTGCCAGCAAGGTCCAGGGTAGCAATCAGCCCCAGCATTTT. Its protein is CASKVQGSNQPQHF.

The chain carries TRBV7-8 and TRBJ2-7, with D tentatively TRBD1 (5 bases). The ends were cut back, 6 bases at V and 1 base at J, with 13 bases in the middle. The CDR3 extends over 14 amino acids. Per the germline V gene, CDR1 is SGHVS and CDR2 is FQNEAQ. CDR3 sequence reads: CASRFQDSSYEQYF. DNA for the CDR3: TGTGCCAGCAGGTTCCAAGACAGTTCCTACGAGCAGTACTTC.

The DNA of the CDR3 is TGTGCCAGCAGTGGTCGCGGGGGGCCCTACAATGAGCAGTTCTTC. Amino acids: CASSGRGGPYNEQFF. The rearrangement uses TRBV2 and TRBJ2-1, with TRBD2 matching 8 bases. This CDR3 is built from 15 residues. The V and J ends lost 4 bases and 2 bases, in that order; junction bases with no gene match: 4. Germline-derived CDR1 and CDR2 are SNHLY and FYNNEI.

The chain links TRBV7-2 to TRBJ2-7; D is ambiguous. In germline, CDR1 is SGHTA, CDR2 FQGNSA. Trimming took 5 bases from V and 2 from J, leaving 10 bases between them. This CDR3 has 13 amino acids. CDR3 protein: CASSQQTTYEQYF. CDR3 DNA sequence: TGTGCCAGCAGCCAACAGACCACCTACGAGCAGTACTTC.

The chain uses TRBV4-3 and TRBJ1-1; D call uncertain. V gave up 4 bases and J gave up 1 base, with 10 bases separating them. The CDR3 covers 14 residues. CDR1 is LGHNA and CDR2 is YSLEER in the germline V gene. CDR3 in DNA: TGCGCCAGCAGCCCGAGGCAAGCGAACACTGAAGCTTTCTTT. Its translation: CASSPRQANTEAFF.